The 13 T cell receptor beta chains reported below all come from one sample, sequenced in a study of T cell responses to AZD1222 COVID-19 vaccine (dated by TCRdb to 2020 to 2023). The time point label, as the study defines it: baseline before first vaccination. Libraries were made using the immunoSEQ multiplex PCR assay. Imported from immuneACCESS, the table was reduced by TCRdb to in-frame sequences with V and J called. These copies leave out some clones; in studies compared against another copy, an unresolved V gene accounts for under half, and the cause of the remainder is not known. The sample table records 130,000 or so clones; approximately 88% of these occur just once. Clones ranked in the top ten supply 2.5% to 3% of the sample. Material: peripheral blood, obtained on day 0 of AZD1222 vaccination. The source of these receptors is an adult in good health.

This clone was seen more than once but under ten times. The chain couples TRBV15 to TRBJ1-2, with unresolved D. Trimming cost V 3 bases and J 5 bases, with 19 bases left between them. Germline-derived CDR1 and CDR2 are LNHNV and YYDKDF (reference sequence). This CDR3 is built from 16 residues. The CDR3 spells CATSSPHARAPYGYTF. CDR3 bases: TGTGCCACCAGCAGTCCTCACGCCCGAGCCCCTTATGGCTACACCTTC.

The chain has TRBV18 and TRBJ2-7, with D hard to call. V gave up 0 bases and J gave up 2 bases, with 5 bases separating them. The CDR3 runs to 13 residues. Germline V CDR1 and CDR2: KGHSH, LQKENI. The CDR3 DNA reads TGTGCCAGCTCACCACCGGATGCCTACGAGCAGTACTTC. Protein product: CASSPPDAYEQYF.

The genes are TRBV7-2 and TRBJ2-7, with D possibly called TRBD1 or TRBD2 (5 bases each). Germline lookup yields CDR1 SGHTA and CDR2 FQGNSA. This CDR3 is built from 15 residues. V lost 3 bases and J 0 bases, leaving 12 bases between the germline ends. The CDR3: CASSFNPGTSYEQYF. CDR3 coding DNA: TGTGCCAGCAGCTTTAATCCAGGGACCTCCTACGAGCAGTACTTC.

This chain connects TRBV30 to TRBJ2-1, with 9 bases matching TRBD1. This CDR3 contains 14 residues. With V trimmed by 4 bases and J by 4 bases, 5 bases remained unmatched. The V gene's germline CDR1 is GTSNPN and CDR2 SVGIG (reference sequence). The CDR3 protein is CAWTTGGAYNEQFF. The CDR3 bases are TGTGCCTGGACCACAGGGGGCGCGTACAATGAGCAGTTCTTC.

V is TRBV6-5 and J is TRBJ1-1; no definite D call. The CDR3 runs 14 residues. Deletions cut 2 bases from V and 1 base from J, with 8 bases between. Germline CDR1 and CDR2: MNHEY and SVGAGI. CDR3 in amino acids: CASSYLDPNTEAFF. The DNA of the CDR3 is TGTGCCAGCAGTTACCTCGATCCGAACACTGAAGCTTTCTTT.

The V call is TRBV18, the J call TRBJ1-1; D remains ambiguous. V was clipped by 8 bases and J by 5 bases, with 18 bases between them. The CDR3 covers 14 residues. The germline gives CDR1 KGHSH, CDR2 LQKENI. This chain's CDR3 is CASTELRGGTEAFF. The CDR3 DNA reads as TGTGCCAGCACTGAATTGCGGGGAGGAACTGAAGCTTTCTTT.

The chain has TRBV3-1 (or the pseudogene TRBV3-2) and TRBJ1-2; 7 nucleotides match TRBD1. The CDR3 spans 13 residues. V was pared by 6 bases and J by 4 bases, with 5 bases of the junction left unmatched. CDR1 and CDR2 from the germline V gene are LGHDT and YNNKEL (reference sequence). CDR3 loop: CASRDGTAYGYTF. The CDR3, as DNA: TGTGCCAGCAGGGACGGGACAGCCTATGGCTACACCTTC.

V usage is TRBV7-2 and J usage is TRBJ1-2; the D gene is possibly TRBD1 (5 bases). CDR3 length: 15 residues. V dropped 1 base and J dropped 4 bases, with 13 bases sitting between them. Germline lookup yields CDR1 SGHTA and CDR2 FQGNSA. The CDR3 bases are TGTGCCAGCAGCTTAGATCGCCAGGGCGCCTATGGCTACACCTTC. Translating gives CASSLDRQGAYGYTF.

CDR3 protein: CASRTVVYGNQPQHF. The CDR3 DNA follows: TGTGCCAGTAGAACAGTCGTATATGGCAATCAGCCCCAGCATTTT. This chain links TRBV19 with TRBJ1-5; D not certain. The CDR3 extends over 15 amino acids. The V end lost 6 bases, the J end lost 2 bases, and 14 bases lay between the germline ends. Germline-derived CDR1 and CDR2 are LNHDA and SQIVND (reference sequence).

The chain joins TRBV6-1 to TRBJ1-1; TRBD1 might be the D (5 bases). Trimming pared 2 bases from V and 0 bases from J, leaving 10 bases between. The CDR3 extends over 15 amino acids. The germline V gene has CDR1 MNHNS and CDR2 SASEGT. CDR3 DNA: TGTGCCAGCAGTGAAAGGGGTAGAGTGAACACTGAAGCTTTCTTT. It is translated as CASSERGRVNTEAFF.

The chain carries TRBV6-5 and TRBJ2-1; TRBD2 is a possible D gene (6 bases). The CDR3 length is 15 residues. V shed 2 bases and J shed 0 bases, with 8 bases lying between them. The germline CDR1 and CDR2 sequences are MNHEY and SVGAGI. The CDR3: CASSYGGSSYNEQFF. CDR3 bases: TGTGCCAGCAGTTACGGGGGGAGCTCCTACAATGAGCAGTTCTTC.

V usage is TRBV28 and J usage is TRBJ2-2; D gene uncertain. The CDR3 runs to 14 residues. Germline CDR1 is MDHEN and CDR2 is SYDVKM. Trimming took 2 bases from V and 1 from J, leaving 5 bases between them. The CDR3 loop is CASSLMWNTGELFF. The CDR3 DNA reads TGTGCCAGCAGTTTAATGTGGAACACCGGGGAGCTGTTTTTT.

The CDR3 sequence: CASSYSSPGAYEQYF. The CDR3 nucleotides are TGTGCCAGCAGCTATTCTTCCCCAGGGGCATACGAGCAGTACTTC. V gene TRBV11-2 combines with J gene TRBJ2-7, with a weak D call TRBD1 (6 bases). Germline CDR1 is SGHAT and CDR2 is FQNNGV. V was trimmed by 4 bases and J by 4 bases, leaving 17 bases between them. The CDR3 loop spans 15 amino acids.